The 8 T cell receptor beta chains below come from one sample, sequenced in a study of T cells in Graves' hyperthyroidism and ophthalmopathy. RNA transcripts served as the template for amplifying TCR beta CDR3 regions. HTBI primers were used for first-round RT-PCR of the TCR CDR3. TCRdb itself ran the multiplex PCR reads through MiXCR, one entry per CDR3 protein. The table lists approximately 690,000 distinct CDR3 sequences, about 15% of them singletons. The specimen was blood. These TCRs come from a woman aged 45-65 years with Graves' ophthalmopathy.

This chain joins TRBV2 and TRBJ1-1; 11 bases match TRBD1. V was pared by 6 bases and J by 6 bases, with 12 bases of the junction left unmatched. Germline V lookup: CDR1 SNHLY, CDR2 FYNNEI. This CDR3 is 16 amino acids long. CDR3 in amino acids: CASRGTGGRRSAEAFF. The CDR3 bases are TGTGCCAGCAGGGGGACAGGGGGTCGTCGAAGCGCTGAAGCTTTCTTT.

This clonotype has a count of ten or more. The chain carries TRBV28 and TRBJ2-7; a possible D gene is TRBD2 (6 bases). The length of the CDR3 is 12 residues. CDR1 is MDHEN, CDR2 SYDVKM, per germline. V was pared by 8 bases and J by 6 bases, with 14 bases between. As DNA, the CDR3 is TGTGCCAGCGGGAGGCTAGCTCGCGAGCAGTACTTC. Amino acids: CASGRLAREQYF. Supplemented by reference TRBV28 and TRBJ2-7, the full variable domain reads DVKVTQSSRYLVKRTGEKVFLECVQDMDHENMFWYRQDPGLGLRLIYFSYDVKMKEKGDIPEGYSVSREKKERFSLILESASTNQTSMYLCASGRLAREQYFGPGTRLTVT.

This clonotype was seen many times. The gene calls are TRBV7-9 and TRBJ1-1; TRBD1 is a possible D gene (6 bases). V lost 5 bases to trimming and J lost 7 bases, with 17 bases between them. The CDR3 is made up of 14 amino acids. Germline CDR1 is SEHNR and CDR2 is FQNEAQ (reference sequence). The CDR3 here is CASSQQGWSSEAFF. The CDR3 nucleotides read TGTGCCAGCAGCCAACAGGGTTGGTCGAGTGAAGCTTTCTTT.

The sample holds many counts of this clonotype. The CDR3 region is CSARDPWAGGHNSPLHF. CDR3 DNA: TGCAGTGCTAGAGATCCATGGGCAGGGGGCCATAATTCACCCCTCCACTTT. V gene TRBV20-1 combines with J gene TRBJ1-6; 8 nucleotides agree with TRBD1. The CDR3 covers 17 residues. The germline V gene has CDR1 DFQATT and CDR2 SNEGSKA (reference sequence). V lost 0 bases and J lost 5; bases outside the gene matches: 9.

The table lists this clonotype with many counts. The chain joins TRBV29-1 to TRBJ1-1; D unresolved. The V gene's germline CDR1 is SQVTM and CDR2 ANQGSEA. This CDR3 is built from 13 residues. V dropped 2 bases and J dropped 1 base, with 8 bases sitting between them. This CDR3 reads CSVEPPPNTEAFF. The DNA of the CDR3 is TGCAGCGTTGAACCACCGCCGAACACTGAAGCTTTCTTT.

Only one count was recorded for this clonotype. A junction end diverges from the germline sequence, so it may reflect a read error. This sequence joins TRBV6-2 or TRBV6-3 and TRBJ1-5, with a tentative D call TRBD1 (5 bases). CDR1 MNHEY and CDR2 SVGEGT come from the germline V gene. The CDR3 extends over 13 amino acids. The CDR3 loop reads CASSYSGTQPQRF. CDR3 coding DNA: TGTGCCAGCAGTTACTCAGGGACTCAGCCCCAGCGTTTT.

This clonotype was observed at least ten times. The chain links TRBV7-9 to TRBJ2-2; tentatively, D is TRBD2 (7 bases). CDR1 is SEHNR and CDR2 is FQNEAQ in the germline V gene (reference sequence). V was cut by 1 base and J by 2 bases, with 14 bases left in between. This CDR3 contains 17 residues. CDR3 bases: TGTGCCAGCAGCTTAGTCGGGGGGCCCCTCAACACCGGGGAGCTGTTTTTT. This sequence encodes CASSLVGGPLNTGELFF.

The chain couples TRBV4-1 to TRBJ2-5, with 10 bases matching TRBD2. Per the germline V gene, CDR1 is MGHRA and CDR2 is YSYEKL. The CDR3 is made up of 19 amino acids. Trimming cost V 1 base and J 1 base; bases outside gene matches: 12. The CDR3, as DNA: TGCGCCAGCAGCCAAGCCCAGGGGCTAGCGGGAGATGCCCAAGAGACCCAGTACTTC. Its protein is CASSQAQGLAGDAQETQYF.